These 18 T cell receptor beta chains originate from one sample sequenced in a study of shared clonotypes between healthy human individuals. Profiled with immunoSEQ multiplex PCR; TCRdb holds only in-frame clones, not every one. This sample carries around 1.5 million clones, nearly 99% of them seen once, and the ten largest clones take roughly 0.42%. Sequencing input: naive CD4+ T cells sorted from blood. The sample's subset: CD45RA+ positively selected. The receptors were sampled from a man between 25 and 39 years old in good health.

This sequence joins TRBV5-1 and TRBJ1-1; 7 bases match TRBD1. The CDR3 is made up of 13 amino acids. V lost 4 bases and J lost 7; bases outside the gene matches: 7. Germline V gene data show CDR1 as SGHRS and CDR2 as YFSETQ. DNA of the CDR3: TGCGCCAGCAGCGTAGACAGGGCTTATGAAGCTTTCTTT. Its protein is CASSVDRAYEAFF.

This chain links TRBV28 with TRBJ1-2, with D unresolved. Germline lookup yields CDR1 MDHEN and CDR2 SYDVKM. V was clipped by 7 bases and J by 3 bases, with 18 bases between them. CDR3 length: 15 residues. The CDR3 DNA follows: TGTGCCAGCAAGAGACCTAACGGACGGGACTATGGCTACACCTTC. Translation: CASKRPNGRDYGYTF.

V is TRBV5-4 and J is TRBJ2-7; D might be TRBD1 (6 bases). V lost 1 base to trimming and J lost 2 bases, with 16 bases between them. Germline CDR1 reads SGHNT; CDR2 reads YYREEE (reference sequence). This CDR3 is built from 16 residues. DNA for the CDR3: TGTGCCAGCAGCTTGATCGGGACACAAATAACCTACGAGCAGTACTTC. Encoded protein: CASSLIGTQITYEQYF.

CDR3 loop: CSVEGVRSTDTQYF. The CDR3 DNA sequence: TGCAGCGTTGAAGGGGTCAGGAGCACAGATACGCAGTATTTT. The chain uses TRBV29-1 and TRBJ2-3; no clear D. Deletions cut 1 base from V and 0 bases from J, with 8 bases between. CDR3 length: 14 residues. Per the germline V gene, CDR1 is SQVTM and CDR2 is ANQGSEA.

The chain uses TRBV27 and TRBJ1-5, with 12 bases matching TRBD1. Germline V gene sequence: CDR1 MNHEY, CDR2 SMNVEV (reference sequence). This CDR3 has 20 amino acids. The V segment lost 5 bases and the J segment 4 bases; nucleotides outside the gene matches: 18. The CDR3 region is CASSPWDRGRGSGDNQPQHF. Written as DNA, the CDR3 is TGTGCCAGCAGTCCCTGGGACAGGGGGCGAGGTTCGGGGGATAATCAGCCCCAGCATTTT.

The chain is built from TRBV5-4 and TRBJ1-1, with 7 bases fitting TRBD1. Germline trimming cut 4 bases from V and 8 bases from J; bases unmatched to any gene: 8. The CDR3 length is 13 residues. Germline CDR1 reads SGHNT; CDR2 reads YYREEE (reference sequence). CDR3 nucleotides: TGTGCCAGCAGCGTACAGGGGAGGGCGGAAGCTTTCTTT. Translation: CASSVQGRAEAFF.

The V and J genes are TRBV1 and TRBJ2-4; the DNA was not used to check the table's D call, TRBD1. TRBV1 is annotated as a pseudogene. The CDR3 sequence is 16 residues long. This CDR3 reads CTSSQGGRGRENIQYF. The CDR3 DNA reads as TGCACCAGCAGCCAAGGGGGCAGGGGGCGGGAAAACATTCAGTACTTC.

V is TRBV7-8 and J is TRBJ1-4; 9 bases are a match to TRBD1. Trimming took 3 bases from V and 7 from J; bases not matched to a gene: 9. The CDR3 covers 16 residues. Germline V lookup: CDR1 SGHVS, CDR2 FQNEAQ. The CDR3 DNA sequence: TGTGCCAGCAGCTTTCGGGTAGGACAGGGGAGTGAAAAACTGTTTTTT. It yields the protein CASSFRVGQGSEKLFF.

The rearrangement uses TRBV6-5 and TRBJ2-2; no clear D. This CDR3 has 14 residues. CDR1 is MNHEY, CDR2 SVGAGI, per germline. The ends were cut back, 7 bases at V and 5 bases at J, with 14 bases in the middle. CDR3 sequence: CASIPGVWTGELFF. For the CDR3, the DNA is TGTGCCAGCATACCCGGAGTCTGGACCGGGGAGCTGTTTTTT.

CDR3 sequence (DNA): TGTGCCAGCAGGGGGGTGGGATGGACTGAAGCTTTCTTT. As protein: CASRGVGWTEAFF. The rearrangement links TRBV6-5 to TRBJ1-1; maybe TRBD1 (5 bases). Germline assignment: CDR1 MNHEY and CDR2 SVGAGI. The CDR3 is 13 residues long. The V gene lost 6 bases and the J gene lost 5 bases, with 13 bases spanning the gap.

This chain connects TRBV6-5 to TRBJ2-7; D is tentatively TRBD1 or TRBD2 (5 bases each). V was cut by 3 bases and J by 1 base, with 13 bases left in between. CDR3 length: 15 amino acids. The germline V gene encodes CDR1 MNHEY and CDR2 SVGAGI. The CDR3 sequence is CASSYERTSSYEQYF. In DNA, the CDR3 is TGTGCCAGCAGTTATGAGCGGACATCTTCCTACGAGCAGTACTTC.

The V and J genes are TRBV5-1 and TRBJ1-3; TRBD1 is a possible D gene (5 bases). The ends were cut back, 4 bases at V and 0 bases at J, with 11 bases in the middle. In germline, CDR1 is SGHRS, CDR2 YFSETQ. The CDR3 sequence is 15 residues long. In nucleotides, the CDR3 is TGCGCCAGCAGCGACTCAGGGAACTCTGGAAACACCATATATTTT. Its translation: CASSDSGNSGNTIYF.

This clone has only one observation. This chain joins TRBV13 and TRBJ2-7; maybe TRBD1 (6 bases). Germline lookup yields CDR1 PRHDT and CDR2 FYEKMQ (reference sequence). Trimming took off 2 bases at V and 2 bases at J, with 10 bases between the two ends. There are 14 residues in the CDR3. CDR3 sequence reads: CASSLTDRPYEQYF. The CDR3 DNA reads TGTGCCAGCAGCTTAACCGACAGGCCCTACGAGCAGTACTTC.

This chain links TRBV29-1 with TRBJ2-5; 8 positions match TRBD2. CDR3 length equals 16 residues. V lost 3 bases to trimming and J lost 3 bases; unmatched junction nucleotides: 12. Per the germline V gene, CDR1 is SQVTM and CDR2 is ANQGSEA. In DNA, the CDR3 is TGCAGCGTTGATAAGACCCCGGAAGCGGGAGAAGAGACCCAGTACTTC. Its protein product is CSVDKTPEAGEETQYF.

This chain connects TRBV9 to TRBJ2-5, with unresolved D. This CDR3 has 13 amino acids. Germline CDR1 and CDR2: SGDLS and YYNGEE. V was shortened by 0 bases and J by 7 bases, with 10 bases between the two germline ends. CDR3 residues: CASSVGPRGTQYF. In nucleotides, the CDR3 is TGTGCCAGCAGCGTAGGCCCCCGCGGGACCCAGTACTTC.

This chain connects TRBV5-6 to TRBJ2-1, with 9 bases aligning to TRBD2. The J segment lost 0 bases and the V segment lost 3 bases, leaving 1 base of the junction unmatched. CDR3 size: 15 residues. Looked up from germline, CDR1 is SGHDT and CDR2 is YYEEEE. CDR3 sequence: CASSYSGSSYNEQFF. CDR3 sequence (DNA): TGTGCCAGCAGCTATAGCGGGAGCTCCTACAATGAGCAGTTCTTC.

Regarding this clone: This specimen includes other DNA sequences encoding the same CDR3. The CDR3, as DNA: TGTGCCAGCAGCTTTGTCTACGAGCAGTACTTC. This encodes CASSFVYEQYF. V usage is TRBV11-2 and J usage is TRBJ2-7; the D is unclear. V lost 3 bases and J lost 3, with 3 bases in between. This CDR3 comprises 11 residues. Germline V gives CDR1 SGHAT, CDR2 FQNNGV.

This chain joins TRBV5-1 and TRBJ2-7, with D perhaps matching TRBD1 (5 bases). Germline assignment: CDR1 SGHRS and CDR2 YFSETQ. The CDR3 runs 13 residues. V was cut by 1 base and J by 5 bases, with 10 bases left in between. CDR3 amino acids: CASSLWQGNEQYF. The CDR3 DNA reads TGCGCCAGCAGCTTGTGGCAGGGTAACGAGCAGTACTTC.